The 24 T cell receptor beta chains below all came from one sample that was sequenced in a study of metastatic and nonmetastatic thyroid tumors. Before thyroid surgery, none of the patients had received any treatment. TCRdb reanalyzed the PCR reads with MiXCR. The table lists 50,000 to 60,000 clones, around a sixth of them singletons, with almost 3% in the top ten. Sequenced sample: blood. These receptors were taken from a female donor with papillary thyroid cancer or a benign thyroid nodule (not recorded which). Some clones in this sample may be carry-over from other donors' samples.

This clone was detected only a few times. This may come from a read error, since a much larger clone is one base off. The V and J genes are TRBV12-5 and TRBJ1-1; TRBD1 matches at 7 bases. This CDR3 region has 15 residues. The germline V gene has CDR1 LGHNT and CDR2 FRNRAP. The CDR3 DNA is TGTGCTAGTGCCAGGGGGGGCGTTGGGGACACTGAAGCTTCCTTT. It specifies CASARGGVGDTEASF.

The table lists this clone with many counts. The sample carries other DNA sequences with the same CDR3. The rearrangement uses TRBV5-6 and TRBJ2-7; D is ambiguous. Trimming took off 3 bases at V and 2 bases at J, with 3 bases between the two ends. This CDR3 is built from 11 residues. The V gene's germline CDR1 is SGHDT and CDR2 YYEEEE. The CDR3 loop is CASSSTYEQYF. DNA for the CDR3: TGTGCCAGCAGCTCCACCTACGAGCAGTACTTC.

This clone occurred a few times. The sample has other DNA sequences that encode this CDR3 too. The genes are TRBV6-1 and TRBJ2-7; 9 bases line up with TRBD1. The CDR3 totals 15 residues. CDR1 is MNHNS and CDR2 is SASEGT in the germline V gene. The junction had 11 bases not matched to a gene; V was cut back by 9 bases and J by 2 bases. The CDR3: CASGEAGTGTYEQYF. The CDR3 region has the DNA TGTGCCAGTGGTGAAGCCGGGACAGGGACCTACGAGCAGTACTTC.

There are many counts of this clone. For the CDR3, the DNA is TGTGCCAGCAACAAAAAGGGCCGACTAGCGGGTTCATTCCAAGAGACCCAGTACTTC. Translation: CASNKKGRLAGSFQETQYF. V is TRBV11-2 and J is TRBJ2-5, with 10 bases fitting TRBD2. CDR1 and CDR2 from the germline V gene are SGHAT and FQNNGV. Germline trimming cut 7 bases from V and 1 base from J; bases unmatched to any gene: 18. This CDR3 has 19 residues.

As for this clone: The junction differs from germline at one of its ends, possibly a read error. The chain is built from TRBV5-1 and TRBJ2-2; a weak D match, TRBD1 (5 bases). The CDR3 has 15 residues. Germline lookup yields CDR1 SGHRS and CDR2 YFSETQ. CDR3 nucleotide sequence: TGCGCCAGCCGCCCCGTGACAGAGAACACCGTGGAGCTGTTTTTT. Protein sequence: CASRPVTENTVELFF. Drawing the rest from reference TRBV5-1 and TRBJ2-2, the complete variable domain is KAGVTQTPRYLIKTRGQQVTLSCSPISGHRSVSWYQQTPGQGLQFLFEYFSETQRNKGNFPGRFSGRQFSNSRSEMNVSTLELGDSALYLCASRPVTENTVELFFGEGSRLTVL.

This clone was counted ten times or more. This chain joins TRBV7-3 and TRBJ2-5, with TRBD2 identical over 9 bases. Looked up from germline, CDR1 is SGHTA and CDR2 is FQGTGA. V was pared by 5 bases and J by 5 bases, with 3 bases of the junction left unmatched. The CDR3 sequence is 13 residues long. The CDR3 bases are TGTGCCAGCAGCCGTAGCGGGAGTGAGACCCAGTACTTC. Its translation is CASSRSGSETQYF.

The chain employs TRBV6-1 and TRBJ2-7; D possibly corresponds to TRBD2 (7 bases). Germline V CDR1 and CDR2: MNHNS, SASEGT. The CDR3 is 12 residues long. Trimming stripped 6 bases from V and 7 bases from J, with 13 bases between. The CDR3: CASRPRGGEQYF. The CDR3 DNA is TGTGCCAGCAGACCGAGGGGGGGGGAGCAGTACTTC.

In this sample, this clone turned up many times. The J gene is TRBJ2-1, the V gene TRBV7-3; 8 nucleotides match TRBD2. Germline V lookup: CDR1 SGHTA, CDR2 FQGTGA. The junction had 11 bases not matched to a gene; V was cut back by 4 bases and J by 0 bases. This CDR3 has 18 amino acids. CDR3 sequence reads: CASSSNGREASSYNEQFF. CDR3 nucleotide sequence: TGTGCCAGCAGCTCTAACGGGCGGGAGGCCAGCTCCTACAATGAGCAGTTCTTC.

This clone was observed a handful of times. The rearrangement joins TRBV20-1 to TRBJ2-2, with 9 bases identical to TRBD2. The CDR3 is 14 amino acids. Germline trimming cut 3 bases from V and 9 bases from J; bases unmatched to any gene: 8. Germline assignment: CDR1 DFQATT and CDR2 SNEGSKA (reference sequence). As DNA, the CDR3 is TGCAGTGCTAGGGGCGGGAGGGACACTTGGGAGCTGTTTTTT. Its protein is CSARGGRDTWELFF.

This clone has a count of ten or more. This same CDR3 is encoded by further DNA sequences in the sample. This sequence joins TRBV6-1 and TRBJ2-2; a possible D gene is TRBD2 (5 bases). With 6 bases removed from V and 10 bases from J, the gap between germline ends came to 18 bases. The CDR3 has 14 residues. Germline V gene sequence: CDR1 MNHNS, CDR2 SASEGT. CDR3 loop: CASSSGPDHEELFF. CDR3 sequence (DNA): TGTGCCAGCAGCAGCGGACCGGATCATGAGGAGCTGTTTTTT.

The chain recombines TRBV24-1 with TRBJ2-2; TRBD2 matches 13 bases. Looked up from germline, CDR1 is KGHDR and CDR2 is SFDVKD. With 4 bases clipped from V and 3 bases from J, the junction kept 13 bases outside the gene matches. The CDR3 totals 20 residues. The DNA of the CDR3 is TGTGCCACCAGTGACAAACCCGGGACTAGCGGGATCCTGCACACCGGGGAGCTGTTTTTT. Protein sequence: CATSDKPGTSGILHTGELFF.

This clone was detected ten times or more. The rearrangement uses TRBV3-1 and TRBJ1-6; maybe TRBD1 (5 bases). Germline V gives CDR1 LGHDT, CDR2 YNNKEL (reference sequence). The CDR3 spans 14 residues. Between the trimmed V and J ends, which lost 8 bases and 6 bases, there was a span of 14 bases. This CDR3 reads CASGPGRFNSPLHF. The CDR3 DNA reads TGTGCCAGCGGCCCGGGACGTTTTAATTCACCCCTCCACTTT.

This clone has at least ten counts. The chain carries TRBV18 and TRBJ2-2; D possibly corresponds to TRBD1 (6 bases). Trimming took off 8 bases at V and 1 base at J, with 14 bases between the two ends. This CDR3 spans 15 amino acids. Germline-derived CDR1 and CDR2 are KGHSH and LQKENI. CDR3 protein: CASAYQDRNTGELFF. The CDR3 nucleotides read TGTGCCAGCGCCTATCAGGACAGGAACACCGGGGAGCTGTTTTTT.

This clone has at least ten counts. The gene calls are TRBV28 and TRBJ1-1; D not certain. Between the trimmed V and J ends, which lost 8 bases and 0 bases, there was a span of 10 bases. Germline loops: CDR1 MDHEN, CDR2 SYDVKM. The CDR3 covers 13 residues. CDR3 residues: CASGANMNTEAFF. DNA for the CDR3: TGTGCCAGCGGTGCGAACATGAACACTGAAGCTTTCTTT.

This clone was seen at least ten times. This sample includes further DNA sequences coding for the same CDR3. The chain joins TRBV19 to TRBJ1-2, with no clear D. The CDR3 has 15 amino acids. Trimming pared 1 base from V and 8 bases from J, leaving 17 bases between. Germline V gives CDR1 LNHDA, CDR2 SQIVND (reference sequence). In DNA, the CDR3 is TGTGCCAGTAGTATAGGAGGCTGGTCCCTCGGGGGCTACACCTTC. Encoded protein: CASSIGGWSLGGYTF.

This clone occurred many times. The genes are TRBV9 and TRBJ2-5, with D unresolved. V lost 0 bases to trimming and J lost 1 base, with 7 bases between them. The CDR3 sequence is 14 residues long. Germline loops: CDR1 SGDLS, CDR2 YYNGEE. The CDR3 bases are TGTGCCAGCAGCGTAGGGGGAATCCAAGAGACCCAGTACTTC. Translated, it gives CASSVGGIQETQYF.

This clone was detected ten times or more. This chain links TRBV6-5 with TRBJ2-3; 10 positions agree with TRBD1. J was trimmed by 1 base and V by 2 bases; bases with no gene match: 0. The CDR3 runs 15 residues. Germline lookup yields CDR1 MNHEY and CDR2 SVGAGI. CDR3 nucleotides: TGTGCCAGCAGTTACGGGACAGGGGGCACAGATACGCAGTATTTT. Translating it yields CASSYGTGGTDTQYF.

Note on this clone: One end of the junction is discordant with germline, which a read error may explain. V is TRBV12-3 or TRBV12-4 and J is TRBJ2-1; D gene unclear. CDR3 size: 12 residues. In DNA, the CDR3 is TGTGCCAGCATTGCAGTGATCAATGAGCAGTCCTTC. Translation: CASIAVINEQSF.

On this clone itself: The CDR3 does not end in the conserved phenylalanine or tryptophan, so this is likely a read error. The chain is built from TRBV27 and TRBJ2-1, with D tentatively TRBD2 (6 bases). Germline CDR1 is MNHEY and CDR2 is SMNVEV (reference sequence). V shed 8 bases and J shed 3 bases, with 14 bases lying between them. This CDR3 is built from 14 residues. CDR3 sequence: CASVPWGDYNEQFS. The DNA of the CDR3 is TGTGCCAGCGTCCCCTGGGGGGACTACAATGAGCAGTTCTCC.

This clone was detected ten times or more. This sequence joins TRBV27 and TRBJ1-4, with 10 nucleotides matching TRBD1. The CDR3 sequence is 17 residues long. Per the germline V gene, CDR1 is MNHEY and CDR2 is SMNVEV (reference sequence). Germline trimming cut 6 bases from V and 3 bases from J; bases unmatched to any gene: 10. The CDR3 is CASSQTGGRRANEKLFF. As DNA, the CDR3 is TGTGCCAGCAGCCAGACAGGGGGCCGGCGGGCTAATGAAAAACTGTTTTTT.

This clone was seen repeatedly, ten times or more. The chain combines TRBV19 with TRBJ2-2, with D uncertain. The CDR3 has 13 residues. V lost 6 bases to trimming and J lost 5 bases, with 10 bases between them. The germline gives CDR1 LNHDA, CDR2 SQIVND (reference sequence). CDR3 sequence (DNA): TGTGCCAGTAGGGTGGTGGGGACCGGGGAGCTGTTTTTT. Encoded protein: CASRVVGTGELFF.

J is TRBJ2-7 and V is TRBV5-1; D unclear. This CDR3 has 14 residues. V was trimmed by 1 base and J by 1 base, leaving 9 bases between them. The germline V gene encodes CDR1 SGHRS and CDR2 YFSETQ. The CDR3 spells CASSLMMTSYEQYF. In DNA form, the CDR3 reads TGCGCCAGCAGCTTGATGATGACGTCCTACGAGCAGTACTTC.

This clone came up many times. J is TRBJ1-2 and V is TRBV7-2; the D is unclear. This CDR3 is 16 amino acids long. Trimming removed 3 bases at V and 0 bases at J, with 14 bases between. Germline V gene sequence: CDR1 SGHTA, CDR2 FQGNSA. The CDR3 loop is CASSFSPRTSNYGYTF. DNA for the CDR3: TGTGCCAGCAGCTTCAGCCCTCGAACTTCTAACTATGGCTACACCTTC.

This clone was counted many times. The gene calls are TRBV5-4 and TRBJ2-1; 8 bases fit TRBD2. With V trimmed by 0 bases and J by 8 bases, 10 bases remained unmatched. The CDR3 consists of 16 residues. Per the germline V gene, CDR1 is SGHNT and CDR2 is YYREEE (reference sequence). CDR3 protein: CASSLAGGLAGYEQFF. As DNA, the CDR3 is TGTGCCAGCAGCTTGGCCGGAGGGCTAGCGGGCTATGAGCAGTTCTTC.